This record looks at one TCR beta chain sequence and its context. This clone was recorded once. Its antigen specificity is not known. No quality values exist for individual bases; no much larger clone is one base distant. The data were obtained in a study of early stage breast cancer tumors (dated by TCRdb to the late 2010s). Regarding the research as a whole: Of the roughly 16 invasive breast tumors, about a dozen were found to be estrogen receptor-positive, progesterone receptor-positive and HER2-negative. About 70% of the 12 ER+/PR+/HER2- tumors were invasive ductal carcinomas, while the other four were invasive lobular carcinomas. A read coverage of roughly 10-fold per sample was achieved on average. Across all samples, about 2.9 million templates representing roughly 1 million unique clonotypes were detected.

The germline V gene provides CDR1 MGHRA and CDR2 YSYEKL. Trimming at the junction amounts to 3 bases on V and 5 bases on J, and the germline ends lie 20 bases apart. The CDR3 sequence holds 17 residues, the cysteine and phenylalanine included. Here the CDR3 DNA is all that survives: 51 bases in frame from base 1. The study profiled bulk TCR beta-chain repertoires in matched peripheral blood, tumor and adjacent normal breast tissue taken from approximately 16 patients with early-stage breast cancer. Before surgery, whole blood (about 5-10 mL) was collected into EDTA tubes and processed within 2 hours. Ficoll-Paque centrifugation in SepMate-50 tubes was used to isolate peripheral blood mononuclear cells. For storage in liquid nitrogen, PBMCs were cryopreserved as aliquots of roughly 2 to 4 million cells in roughly 90% FBS with around 10% DMSO. Genomic DNA was extracted with the Qiagen AllPrep DNA/RNA Mini kit.

Each sample was amplified in two independent genomic DNA replicates, using about 0.45 ug for blood and about 1.5 ug for tumor or normal breast. TCRB sequencing of genomic DNA was carried out with the ImmunoSeq Intro kit according to the manufacturer's instructions. For absolute quantification, the roughly 32-cycle multiplex PCR included proprietary primers along with spike-in control sequences. Single-end 150-bp reads were used to sequence an 87-bp fragment spanning the CDR3 and the flanking V and J genes. Each lane of an Illumina MiSeq using version 3.0 chemistry carried seven multiplexed samples, with two replicates per sample. Per the authors' processing: Raw data were processed with the vendor's proprietary pipeline, and both replicates were merged into a single result per sample. Productive rearrangements sharing the V-gene family, CDR3 amino acid sequence and J-gene segment were defined as clonotypes. Clonality was calculated as 1 minus the normalized Shannon entropy (Pielou evenness) of TCRB abundances. T cell density was estimated as total templates divided by the number of input cells, with the number of input cells inferred from the DNA input amount. Recon, run with its default parameters, was used to estimate overall repertoire diversity and clonality. A clonotype counted as tumor-enriched if its abundance in tumor exceeded 0.1% and was at least 32-fold higher than its abundance in normal breast. As stored in TCRdb, this immuneACCESS dataset retains in-frame rearrangements with V and J assigned. A fraction of the clones does not appear; measured against another copy, unresolved V genes explain less than half of the discrepancy, and the remainder lacks a known reason. The V and J calls and the clone size are those of that table, but D and trimming were determined from the DNA. For this sample there are about 72,000 clones; 79% appear just once. Clones ranked in the top ten supply 3.5% of the sample.

Study-wide conclusions, independent of this receptor: Chain pairing and functional markers such as CD4, CD8 and FOXP3 were not captured by bulk genomic DNA sequencing of unsorted cells. Compared with adjacent normal breast tissue, tumors had higher clonality and 2.5 to 3-fold greater T cell density. Because the cohort was small, analysis by tumor subtype was not possible. Repertoires from blood and normal breast were more alike than repertoires from blood and tumor, and in about 90% of the 16 patients, comparing each tissue with blood separated tumor from normal. Enriched TCRB sequences shared across patients were found to be mostly commonly generated sequences that were unlikely to play an important role in the tumor microenvironment.

This chain is built from TRBV4-1 and TRBJ2-1, with the D call tentatively TRBD1 or TRBD2, each fitting 6 bases. The sequenced material came from blood. This TCR was recovered from a person in their sixties or seventies with breast cancer. Here the CDR3 is given as CASSQLSSGGLNNEQFF. The DNA sequence is as follows: TGCGCCAGCAGCCAGCTTTCCTCCGGGGGCCTGAACAATGAGCAGTTCTTC.